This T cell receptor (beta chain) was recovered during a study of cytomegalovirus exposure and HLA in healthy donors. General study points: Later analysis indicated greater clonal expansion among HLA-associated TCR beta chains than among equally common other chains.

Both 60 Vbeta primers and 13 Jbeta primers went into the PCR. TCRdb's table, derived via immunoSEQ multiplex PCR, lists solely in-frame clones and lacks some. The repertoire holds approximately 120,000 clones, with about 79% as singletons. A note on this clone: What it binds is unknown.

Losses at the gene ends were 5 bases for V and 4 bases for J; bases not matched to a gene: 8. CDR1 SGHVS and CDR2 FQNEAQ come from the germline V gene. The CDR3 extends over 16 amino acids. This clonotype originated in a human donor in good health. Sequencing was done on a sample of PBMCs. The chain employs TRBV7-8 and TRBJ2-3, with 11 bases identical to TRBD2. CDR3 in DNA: TGTGCCAGCAGCGCACGTACTAGCGGGAGCGCAGATACGCAGTATTTT. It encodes CASSARTSGSADTQYF.